This T cell receptor beta chain was identified during a study of response to subunit inactivated influenza vaccine. Findings of the study overall: Authors proposed each seasonal influenza vaccination draws in few new T cells.

This clonotype was recorded a few times. Its cognate antigen is unknown. Germline V CDR1 and CDR2: SGHRS, YFSETQ. Trimming removed 4 bases from V and 4 bases from J; junction bases left unmatched: 6. The length of the CDR3 is 14 residues. TCRdb redid the calling of the RT-PCR reads with MiXCR, one entry per CDR3 protein. The sample comprises roughly 570,000 distinct CDR3 sequences, 10% to 15% of which are singletons, and roughly 14% rests with the top ten. This sequence joins TRBV5-1 and TRBJ2-5, with 8 positions matching TRBD1. The source is a man over 45 who received an inactivated influenza vaccine. The input for sequencing was PBMCs from blood, taken 35 to 45 days after vaccination. Here the CDR3 reads CASSMTGDRETQYF. The CDR3 coding sequence is TGCGCCAGCAGCATGACAGGGGATCGAGAGACCCAGTACTTC.